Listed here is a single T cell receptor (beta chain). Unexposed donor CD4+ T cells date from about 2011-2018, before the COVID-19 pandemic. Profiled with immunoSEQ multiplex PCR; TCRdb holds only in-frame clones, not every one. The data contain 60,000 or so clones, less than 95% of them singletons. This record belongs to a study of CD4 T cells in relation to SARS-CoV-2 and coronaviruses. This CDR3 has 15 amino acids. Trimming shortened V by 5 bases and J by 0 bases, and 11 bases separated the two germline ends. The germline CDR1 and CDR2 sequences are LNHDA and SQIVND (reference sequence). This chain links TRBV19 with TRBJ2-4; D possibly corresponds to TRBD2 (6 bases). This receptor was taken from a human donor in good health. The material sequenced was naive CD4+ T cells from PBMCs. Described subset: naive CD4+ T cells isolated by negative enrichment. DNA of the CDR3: TGTGCCAGTAGTCCTGCGGGGCTAGCCAAAAACATTCAGTACTTC. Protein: CASSPAGLAKNIQYF.